The present entry profiles one T cell receptor beta chain with its context. The antigen is unknown. This sample is drawn from a study of shared clonotypes between healthy human individuals. V shed 6 bases, J shed 8 bases, and the junction held 10 bases outside the gene matches. This CDR3 has 14 residues. CDR1 is MNHEY, CDR2 SVGAGI, per germline. Per sorted-subset replicate PCR, input was 150 to 250 ng DNA, representing tens of thousands of T cell genomes. Assay: immunoSEQ multiplex PCR; the TCRdb copy retains only in-frame clones and omits some. The data contain about 2,500,000 clones, around nine tenths of them singletons. Study-level points and caveats: Generally, naive subsets (rather than memory subsets) showed larger estimated richness.

The specimen sequenced was naive CD4+ T cells sorted from blood. Subset defined: CD45RA+ positively selected. The chain employs TRBV6-5 and TRBJ1-5, with 7 bases fitting TRBD1. The clonotype was recovered from a man between 18 and 35 years old in good health. Here the CDR3 reads CASRGQYPQEPQHF. In DNA form, the CDR3 reads TGTGCCAGCAGGGGACAGTATCCCCAAGAGCCCCAGCATTTT.